Listed here are 21 T cell receptor beta chains from one sample, sequenced in a study of OX40 agonist ivuxolimab in advanced cancers. This table comes from immunoSEQ multiplex PCR, and its TCRdb copy is limited to in-frame clones, with some not included. Of around 80,000 clones listed, roughly 88% are singletons. Sequenced here: CD4+ or CD8+ T cells sorted from blood, sampled in a trial of the OX40 agonist ivuxolimab. These receptors came from an adult with an advanced solid tumor such as melanoma, head and neck, liver or kidney cancer.

The genes are TRBV5-6 and TRBJ2-7; 8 nucleotides line up with TRBD1. Trimming cost V 4 bases and J 2 bases; bases outside gene matches: 2. The CDR3 has 13 residues. Germline CDR1 and CDR2: SGHDT and YYEEEE. The CDR3 sequence is CASSKDRAYEQYF. CDR3 nucleotide sequence: TGTGCCAGCAGCAAGGACAGGGCCTACGAGCAGTACTTC.

The chain joins TRBV4-1 to TRBJ2-1, with 8 positions matching TRBD2. CDR1 MGHRA and CDR2 YSYEKL come from the germline V gene. V trimming: 4 bases; J trimming: 2 bases; junction bases outside the gene matches: 7. The CDR3 contains 16 residues. In nucleotides, the CDR3 is TGCGCCAGCAGCCCGCCCAGCGGGAGAACCTACAATGAGCAGTTCTTC. Protein: CASSPPSGRTYNEQFF.

The chain employs TRBV5-1 and TRBJ1-4; D is unclear. Germline lookup yields CDR1 SGHRS and CDR2 YFSETQ. This CDR3 spans 14 amino acids. V gave up 0 bases and J gave up 5 bases, with 8 bases separating them. CDR3 nucleotides: TGCGCCAGCAGCTTGGGGGTACAAAATGAAAAACTGTTTTTT. Protein sequence: CASSLGVQNEKLFF. The variable domain in full, with the rest retrieved from reference TRBV5-1 and TRBJ1-4, is KAGVTQTPRYLIKTRGQQVTLSCSPISGHRSVSWYQQTPGQGLQFLFEYFSETQRNKGNFPGRFSGRQFSNSRSEMNVSTLELGDSALYLCASSLGVQNEKLFFGSGTQLSVL.

This clone has only a few counts. The chain links TRBV7-9 to TRBJ1-1; maybe TRBD1 (6 bases). This CDR3 is 15 amino acids long. Trimming left V 3 bases short and J 4 bases short, with 15 bases between. The V gene's germline CDR1 is SEHNR and CDR2 FQNEAQ (reference sequence). CDR3 DNA sequence: TGTGCCAGCAGCTTCGGGCGGAGGGGGATCACTGAAGCTTTCTTT. Translating it yields CASSFGRRGITEAFF.

The chain carries TRBV7-9 and TRBJ2-5; the D gene could be TRBD1 or TRBD2 (5 bases each). V lost 5 bases to trimming and J lost 4 bases, with 23 bases between them. The germline gives CDR1 SEHNR, CDR2 FQNEAQ (reference sequence). The CDR3 spans 17 residues. The CDR3 coding sequence is TGTGCCAGCAGCCGACGGGGTGTCGGTGGGGCGGGAGAGACCCAGTACTTC. It specifies CASSRRGVGGAGETQYF. Variable domain in full (rest from reference TRBV7-9 and TRBJ2-5): DTGVSQNPRHKITKRGQNVTFRCDPISEHNRLYWYRQTLGQGPEFLTYFQNEAQLEKSRLLSDRFSAERPKGSFSTLEIQRTEQGDSAMYLCASSRRGVGGAGETQYFGPGTRLLVL.

This chain joins TRBV7-2 and TRBJ2-2, with D tentatively TRBD1 (6 bases). The CDR3 runs to 15 residues. V was clipped by 4 bases and J by 4 bases, with 13 bases between them. Germline assignment: CDR1 SGHTA and CDR2 FQGNSA. For the CDR3, the DNA is TGTGCCAGCAGCTCACTAGGGGGTGTCACCGGGGAGCTGTTTTTT. It specifies CASSSLGGVTGELFF.

The chain recombines TRBV9 with TRBJ2-7; a possible D gene is TRBD1 (7 bases). Germline CDR1 reads SGDLS; CDR2 reads YYNGEE. The V end lost 1 base, the J end lost 6 bases, and 14 bases lay between the germline ends. This CDR3 region has 14 residues. In nucleotides, the CDR3 is TGTGCCAGCAGCGTAAACCCCAGGGGGGTCGAGCAGTACTTC. This codes for CASSVNPRGVEQYF.

The J gene is TRBJ2-5, the V gene TRBV5-6; TRBD2 is a possible D gene (5 bases). Germline V gene data show CDR1 as SGHDT and CDR2 as YYEEEE. V was shortened by 1 base and J by 3 bases, with 19 bases between the two germline ends. CDR3 length: 17 residues. CDR3 sequence (DNA): TGTGCCAGCAGCTTGAGGCTGCCGAGCGGAACCAAAGAGACCCAGTACTTC. Translating it yields CASSLRLPSGTKETQYF.

The gene calls are TRBV6-5 and TRBJ1-1; D is ambiguous. The V end lost 6 bases, the J end lost 1 base, and 6 bases lay between the germline ends. Germline CDR1 is MNHEY and CDR2 is SVGAGI. The CDR3 consists of 12 residues. CDR3 amino acids: CASSTANTEAFF. CDR3 nucleotides: TGTGCCAGCAGCACAGCGAACACTGAAGCTTTCTTT.

The rearrangement uses TRBV5-1 and TRBJ2-5; D gene ambiguous. The CDR3 has 15 amino acids. V shed 0 bases and J shed 2 bases, with 11 bases lying between them. Germline CDR1 and CDR2: SGHRS and YFSETQ. The CDR3 spells CASSLESGSQETQYF. For the CDR3, the DNA is TGCGCCAGCAGCTTGGAGTCAGGCAGTCAAGAGACCCAGTACTTC.

The table lists this clone with a count of one. The V and J genes are TRBV7-8 and TRBJ1-4, with 11 bases that match TRBD1. The length of the CDR3 is 21 residues. The germline V gene has CDR1 SGHVS and CDR2 FQNEAQ. J was trimmed by 2 bases and V by 5 bases; bases with no gene match: 19. This chain's CDR3 is CASSRVADRGRFFATNEKLFF. For the CDR3, the DNA is TGTGCCAGCAGCCGTGTAGCGGACAGGGGGCGTTTTTTTGCTACTAATGAAAAACTGTTTTTT.

The rearrangement links TRBV6-5 to TRBJ2-7, with 9 bases matching TRBD2. Per germline, CDR1 MNHEY and CDR2 SVGAGI. CDR3 size: 15 residues. Germline trimming cut 0 bases from V and 2 bases from J; bases unmatched to any gene: 2. The DNA of the CDR3 is TGTGCCAGCAGTTACTCAAGCGGGAGGCCCTACGAGCAGTACTTC. It specifies CASSYSSGRPYEQYF.

The V gene is TRBV23-1, the J gene TRBJ2-2, with D unresolved. TRBV23-1 is an ORF, and what it does is uncertain. Trimming shortened V by 8 bases and J by 2 bases, and 12 bases separated the two germline ends. The CDR3 totals 14 residues. Here the CDR3 DNA reads TGCGCCAGCCGCAGACAAGGTAACACCGGGGAGCTGTTTTTT. Translated: CASRRQGNTGELFF.

The chain employs TRBV7-2 and TRBJ2-3; perhaps TRBD2 as D (7 bases). The ends were cut back, 1 base at V and 3 bases at J, with 14 bases in the middle. CDR1 SGHTA and CDR2 FQGNSA come from the germline V gene. The CDR3 has 16 amino acids. The CDR3 here is CASSLGGAGVTDTQYF. In nucleotides, the CDR3 is TGTGCCAGCAGCTTAGGGGGGGCGGGAGTAACAGATACGCAGTATTTT. The entire variable domain, with the rest obtained from reference TRBV7-2 and TRBJ2-3, is as follows: GAGVSQSPSNKVTEKGKDVELRCDPISGHTALYWYRQSLGQGLEFLIYFQGNSAPDKSGLPSDRFSAERTGGSVSTLTIQRTQQEDSAVYLCASSLGGAGVTDTQYFGPGTRLTVL.

The rearrangement links TRBV7-6 to TRBJ1-5, with 10 bases lining up with TRBD1. The J segment lost 5 bases and the V segment lost 1 base, leaving 8 bases of the junction unmatched. The germline CDR1 and CDR2 sequences are SGHVS and FNYEAQ. The length of the CDR3 is 17 residues. The CDR3: CASSLEWDRGDDQPQHF. The DNA of the CDR3 is TGTGCCAGCAGCTTAGAATGGGACAGGGGTGACGATCAGCCCCAGCATTTT. Full variable domain (outside the CDR3, taken from reference TRBV7-6 and TRBJ1-5): GAGVSQSPRYKVTKRGQDVALRCDPISGHVSLYWYRQALGQGPEFLTYFNYEAQQDKSGLPNDRFSAERPEGSISTLTIQRTEQRDSAMYRCASSLEWDRGDDQPQHFGDGTRLSIL.

The chain uses TRBV5-1 and TRBJ2-5, with a possible D match to TRBD1 (6 bases). From germline, CDR1 is SGHRS and CDR2 YFSETQ. V was cut by 9 bases and J by 1 base, with 16 bases left in between. This CDR3 region has 14 residues. The CDR3 DNA is TGCGCCACCTCTCGGGACACCTTCCAAGAGACCCAGTACTTC. This gives the protein CATSRDTFQETQYF.

The chain combines TRBV7-3 with TRBJ2-3; TRBD2 matches 9 bases. Trimming at V came to 0 bases and at J to 5 bases, leaving 6 bases not matched to a gene. Germline values: CDR1 SGHTA, CDR2 FQGTGA. This CDR3 contains 16 residues. CDR3 loop: CASSLTGAGGGDTQYF. The DNA for the CDR3 is TGTGCCAGCAGCTTAACGGGAGCGGGAGGAGGAGATACGCAGTATTTT.

The chain has TRBV30 and TRBJ2-1, with 7 bases fitting TRBD1. CDR3 length: 15 amino acids. Trimming cost V 2 bases and J 4 bases; bases outside gene matches: 8. Germline CDR1 is GTSNPN and CDR2 is SVGIG (reference sequence). The CDR3 nucleotides read TGTGCCTGGAGTCCTCGAGGGACAGTTTACAATGAGCAGTTCTTC. Translating it yields CAWSPRGTVYNEQFF.

This chain joins TRBV15 and TRBJ2-1; 7 bases agree with TRBD2. CDR1 LNHNV and CDR2 YYDKDF come from the germline V gene (reference sequence). V dropped 3 bases and J dropped 7; count of bases not matched to a gene: 9. The CDR3 spans 15 residues. The CDR3 region is CATSSWGGVGNEQFF. The CDR3 nucleotides are TGTGCCACCAGCAGCTGGGGGGGGGTAGGGAATGAGCAGTTCTTC. The full variable domain, in which reference TRBV15 and TRBJ2-1 provide the parts outside the CDR3, is DAMVIQNPRYQVTQFGKPVTLSCSQTLNHNVMYWYQQKSSQAPKLLFHYYDKDFNNEADTPDNFQSRRPNTSFCFLDIRSPGLGDTAMYLCATSSWGGVGNEQFFGPGTRLTVL.

The chain carries TRBV6-5 and TRBJ2-5; D uncertain. CDR3 size: 14 residues. Germline V CDR1 and CDR2: MNHEY, SVGAGI. Trimming pared 6 bases from V and 5 bases from J, leaving 16 bases between. The CDR3 region is CASRAPSAVETQYF. The CDR3, as DNA: TGTGCCAGCAGGGCTCCTAGTGCAGTGGAGACCCAGTACTTC.

The chain employs TRBV29-1 and TRBJ2-2; 9 bases match TRBD1. Germline V gene lookup returns CDR1 SQVTM and CDR2 ANQGSEA. J lost 5 bases, V lost 7 bases, and 2 bases had no gene match. The CDR3 length is 12 residues. CDR3 DNA: TGCAGCGCCGGACAGGGGACCGGGGAGCTGTTTTTT. It is translated as CSAGQGTGELFF.